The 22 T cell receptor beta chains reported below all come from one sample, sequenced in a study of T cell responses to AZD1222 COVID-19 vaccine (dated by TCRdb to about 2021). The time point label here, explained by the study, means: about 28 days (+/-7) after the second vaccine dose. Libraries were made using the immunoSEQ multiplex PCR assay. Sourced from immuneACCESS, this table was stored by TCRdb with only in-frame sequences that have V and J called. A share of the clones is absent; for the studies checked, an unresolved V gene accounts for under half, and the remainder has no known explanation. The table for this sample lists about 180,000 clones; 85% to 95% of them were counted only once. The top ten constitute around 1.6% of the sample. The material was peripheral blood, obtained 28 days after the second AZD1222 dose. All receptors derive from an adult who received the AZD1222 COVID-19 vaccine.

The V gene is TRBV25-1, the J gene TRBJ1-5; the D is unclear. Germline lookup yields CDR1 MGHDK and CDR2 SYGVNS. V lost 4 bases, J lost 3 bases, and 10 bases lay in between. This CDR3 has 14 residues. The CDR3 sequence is CASSGMGSNQPQHF. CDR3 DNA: TGTGCCAGCAGTGGTATGGGCTCCAATCAGCCCCAGCATTTT.

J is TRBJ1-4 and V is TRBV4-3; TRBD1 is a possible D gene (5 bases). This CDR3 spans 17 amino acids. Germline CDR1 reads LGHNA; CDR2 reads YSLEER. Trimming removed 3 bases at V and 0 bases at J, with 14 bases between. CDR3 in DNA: TGCGCCAGCAGCCAGGACATAGCTCTTGCAACTAATGAAAAACTGTTTTTT. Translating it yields CASSQDIALATNEKLFF.

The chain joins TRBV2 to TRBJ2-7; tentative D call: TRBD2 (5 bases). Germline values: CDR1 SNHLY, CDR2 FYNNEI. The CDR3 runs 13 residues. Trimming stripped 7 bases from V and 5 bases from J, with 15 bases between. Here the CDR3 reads CASTGGLQNEQYF. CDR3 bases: TGTGCCAGCACGGGCGGGTTGCAGAACGAGCAGTACTTC.

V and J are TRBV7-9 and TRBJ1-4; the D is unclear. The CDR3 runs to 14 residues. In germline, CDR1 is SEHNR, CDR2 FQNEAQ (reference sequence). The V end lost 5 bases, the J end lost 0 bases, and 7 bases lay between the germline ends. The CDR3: CASSQGPTNEKLFF. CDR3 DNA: TGTGCCAGCAGCCAAGGCCCAACTAATGAAAAACTGTTTTTT.

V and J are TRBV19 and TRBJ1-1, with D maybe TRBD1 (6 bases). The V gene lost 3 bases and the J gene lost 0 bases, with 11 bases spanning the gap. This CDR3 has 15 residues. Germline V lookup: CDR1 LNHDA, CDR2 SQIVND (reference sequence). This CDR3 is CASSITQGLNTEAFF. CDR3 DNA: TGTGCCAGTAGTATCACACAGGGTCTGAACACTGAAGCTTTCTTT.

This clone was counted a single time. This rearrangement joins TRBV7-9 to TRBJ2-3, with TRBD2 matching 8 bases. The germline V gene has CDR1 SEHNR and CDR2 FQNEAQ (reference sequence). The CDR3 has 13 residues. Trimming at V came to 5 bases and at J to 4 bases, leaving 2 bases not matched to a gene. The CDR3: CASSTGGADTQYF. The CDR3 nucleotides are TGTGCCAGCAGCACCGGGGGGGCAGATACGCAGTATTTT.

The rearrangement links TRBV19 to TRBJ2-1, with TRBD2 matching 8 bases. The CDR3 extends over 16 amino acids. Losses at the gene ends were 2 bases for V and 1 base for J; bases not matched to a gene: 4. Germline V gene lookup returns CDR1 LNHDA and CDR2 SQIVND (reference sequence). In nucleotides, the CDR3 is TGTGCCAGTAGTATAAGAACTAGCGGATCCTACAATGAGCAGTTCTTC. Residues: CASSIRTSGSYNEQFF.

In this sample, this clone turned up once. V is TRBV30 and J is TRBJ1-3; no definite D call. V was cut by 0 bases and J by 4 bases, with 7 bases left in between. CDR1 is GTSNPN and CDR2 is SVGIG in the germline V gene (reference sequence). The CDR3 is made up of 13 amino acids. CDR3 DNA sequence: TGTGCCTGGAGTGTATTGGAAGGAAACACCATATATTTT. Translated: CAWSVLEGNTIYF.

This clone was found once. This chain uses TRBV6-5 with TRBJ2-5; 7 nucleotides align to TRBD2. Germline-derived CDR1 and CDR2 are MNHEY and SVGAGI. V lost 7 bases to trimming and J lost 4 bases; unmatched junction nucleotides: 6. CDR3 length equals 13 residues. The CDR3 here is CASIASGAETQYF. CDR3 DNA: TGTGCCAGCATAGCTAGCGGAGCAGAGACCCAGTACTTC.

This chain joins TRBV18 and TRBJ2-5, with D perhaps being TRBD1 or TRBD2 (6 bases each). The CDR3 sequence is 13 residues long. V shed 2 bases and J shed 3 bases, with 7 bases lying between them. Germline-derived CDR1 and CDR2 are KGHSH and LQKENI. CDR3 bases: TGTGCCAGCTCACCAAGGGGGGAAGAGACCCAGTACTTC. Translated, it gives CASSPRGEETQYF.

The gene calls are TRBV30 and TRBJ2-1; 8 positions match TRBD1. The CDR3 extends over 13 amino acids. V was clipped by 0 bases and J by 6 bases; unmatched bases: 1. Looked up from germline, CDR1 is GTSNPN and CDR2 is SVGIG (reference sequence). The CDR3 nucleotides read TGTGCCTGGAGTGTACAGGGGGTCAATGAGCAGTTCTTC. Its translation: CAWSVQGVNEQFF.

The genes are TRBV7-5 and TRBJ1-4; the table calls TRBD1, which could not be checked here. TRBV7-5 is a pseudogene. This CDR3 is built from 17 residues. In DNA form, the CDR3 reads TGTGCCAGACGTAGGGATCAGGGGGCGGCAACTAATGAAAAACTGTTTTTT. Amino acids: CARRRDQGAATNEKLFF.

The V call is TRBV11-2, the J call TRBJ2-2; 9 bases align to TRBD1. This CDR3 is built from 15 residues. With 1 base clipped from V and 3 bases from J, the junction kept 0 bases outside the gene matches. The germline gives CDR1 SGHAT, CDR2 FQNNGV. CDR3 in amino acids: CASSLGDRDTGELFF. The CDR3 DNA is TGTGCCAGCAGCTTAGGGGACAGGGACACCGGGGAGCTGTTTTTT.

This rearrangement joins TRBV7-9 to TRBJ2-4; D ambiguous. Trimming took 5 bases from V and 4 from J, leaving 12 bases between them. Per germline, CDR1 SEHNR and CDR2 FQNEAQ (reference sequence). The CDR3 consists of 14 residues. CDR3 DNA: TGTGCCAGCAGCCCGTCGTCCCCTAAAAACATTCAGTACTTC. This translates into CASSPSSPKNIQYF. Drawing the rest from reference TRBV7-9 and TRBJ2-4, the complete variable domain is DTGVSQNPRHKITKRGQNVTFRCDPISEHNRLYWYRQTLGQGPEFLTYFQNEAQLEKSRLLSDRFSAERPKGSFSTLEIQRTEQGDSAMYLCASSPSSPKNIQYFGAGTRLSVL.

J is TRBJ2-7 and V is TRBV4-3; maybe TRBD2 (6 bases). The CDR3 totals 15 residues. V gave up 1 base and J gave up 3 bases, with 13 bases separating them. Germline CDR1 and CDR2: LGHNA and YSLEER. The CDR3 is CASSQGLGGIYEQYF. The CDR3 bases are TGCGCCAGCAGCCAAGGTTTGGGCGGGATCTACGAGCAGTACTTC.

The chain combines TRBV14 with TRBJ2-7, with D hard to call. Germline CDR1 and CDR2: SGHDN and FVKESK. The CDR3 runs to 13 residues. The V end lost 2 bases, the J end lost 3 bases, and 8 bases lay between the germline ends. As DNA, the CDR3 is TGTGCCAGCAGCCAATGGTACGGCTACGAGCAGTACTTC. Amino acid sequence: CASSQWYGYEQYF.

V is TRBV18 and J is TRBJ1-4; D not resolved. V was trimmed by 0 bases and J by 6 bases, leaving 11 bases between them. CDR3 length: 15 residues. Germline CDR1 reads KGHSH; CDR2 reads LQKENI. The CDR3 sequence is CASSPPVRSDEKLFF. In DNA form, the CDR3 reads TGTGCCAGCTCACCACCTGTTAGAAGTGATGAAAAACTGTTTTTT.

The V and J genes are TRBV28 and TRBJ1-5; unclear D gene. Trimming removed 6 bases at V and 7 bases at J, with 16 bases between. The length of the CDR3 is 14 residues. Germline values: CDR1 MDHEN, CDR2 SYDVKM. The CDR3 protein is CASSPSGFGQPQHF. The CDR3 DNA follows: TGTGCCAGCAGCCCCTCGGGGTTCGGGCAGCCCCAGCATTTT. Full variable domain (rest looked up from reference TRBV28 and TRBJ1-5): DVKVTQSSRYLVKRTGEKVFLECVQDMDHENMFWYRQDPGLGLRLIYFSYDVKMKEKGDIPEGYSVSREKKERFSLILESASTNQTSMYLCASSPSGFGQPQHFGDGTRLSIL.

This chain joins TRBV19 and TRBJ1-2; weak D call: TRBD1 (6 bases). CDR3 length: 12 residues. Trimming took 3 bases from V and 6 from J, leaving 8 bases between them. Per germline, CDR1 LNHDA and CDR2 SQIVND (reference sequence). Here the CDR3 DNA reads TGTGCCAGTAGTATCCAGGGGCATGGCTACACCTTC. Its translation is CASSIQGHGYTF.

The CDR3 is CASSRGGRYYGYTF. The DNA of the CDR3 is TGTGCCAGCAGTCGAGGGGGCCGCTACTATGGCTACACCTTC. The chain has TRBV5-6 and TRBJ1-2; TRBD1 agrees at 7 bases. The CDR3 extends over 14 amino acids. V lost 5 bases, J lost 3 bases, and 7 bases stayed unmatched. The germline CDR1 and CDR2 sequences are SGHDT and YYEEEE.

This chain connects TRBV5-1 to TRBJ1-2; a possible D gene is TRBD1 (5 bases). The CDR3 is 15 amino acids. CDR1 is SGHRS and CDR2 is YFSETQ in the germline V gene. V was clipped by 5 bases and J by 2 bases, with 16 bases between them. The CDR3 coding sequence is TGCGCCAGCAGAGGATCCGGGGGACTCAACTATGGCTACACCTTC. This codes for CASRGSGGLNYGYTF.

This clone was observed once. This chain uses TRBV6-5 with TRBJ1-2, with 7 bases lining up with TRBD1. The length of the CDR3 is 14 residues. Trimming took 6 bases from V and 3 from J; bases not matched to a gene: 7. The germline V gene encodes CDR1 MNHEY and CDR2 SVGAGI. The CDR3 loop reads CASRTGWLDYGYTF. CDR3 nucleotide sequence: TGTGCCAGCAGGACAGGGTGGCTGGACTATGGCTACACCTTC.